The 19 T cell receptor beta chains in this list originate from one sample, sequenced in a study of monozygotic twins with inflammatory bowel disease. TCRdb re-called the 5' RACE reads; one entry per CDR3 protein, DNA not given. The sample yields 190,000 or so distinct CDR3 sequences, of which the top ten take up 1.5% to 2%. Sequenced input: blood. The receptors were gathered from a human donor with ulcerative colitis or Crohn's disease, or a healthy co-twin of an affected twin (not recorded which).

This chain joins TRBV12-3 or TRBV12-4 and TRBJ1-4. The CDR3 consists of 13 residues. The CDR3 loop reads CASSEDHADELFF.

The chain combines TRBV11-2 with TRBJ1-2. Per the germline V gene, CDR1 is SGHAT and CDR2 is FQNNGV. The CDR3 sequence is 14 residues long. The CDR3 region is CASGFYNGNYGYTF.

The CDR3 here is CASSPRASGGPEGNTDTQYF. The chain employs TRBV18 and TRBJ2-3; TCRdb's D call of TRBD2 is untestable without DNA. In germline, CDR1 is KGHSH, CDR2 LQKENI. The CDR3 has 20 amino acids.

The chain couples TRBV29-1 to TRBJ2-3; TCRdb selects TRBD1, and the lack of DNA leaves this call unchecked. CDR3 length: 13 amino acids. CDR1 and CDR2 (germline): SQVTM, ANQGSEA. This chain's CDR3 is CSVRGGSTDTQYF.

The chain combines TRBV9 with TRBJ2-7; TCRdb's D gene call, TRBD1, goes unchecked for lack of DNA. Germline V gives CDR1 SGDLS, CDR2 YYNGEE. The CDR3 sequence is 16 residues long. The CDR3 is CASSVGFRETAYEQYF. The full variable domain, in which reference TRBV9 and TRBJ2-7 provide the parts outside the CDR3, is DSGVTQTPKHLITATGQRVTLRCSPRSGDLSVYWYQQSLDQGLQFLIQYYNGEERAKGNILERFSAQQFPDLHSELNLSSLELGDSALYFCASSVGFRETAYEQYFGPGTRLTVT.

The rearrangement joins TRBV7-2 to TRBJ1-6. From germline, CDR1 is SGHTA and CDR2 FQGNSA. The CDR3 runs 15 residues. The CDR3 loop is CASSPQNTYNSPLHF.

V gene TRBV7-2 combines with J gene TRBJ1-2; TCRdb's D call of TRBD1 is untestable without DNA. The CDR3 spans 15 residues. The V gene's germline CDR1 is SGHTA and CDR2 FQGNSA. CDR3 amino acids: CASSLAQTGRYGYTF.

The CDR3 protein is CASSWGGSNYNEQFF. The J gene is TRBJ2-1, the V gene TRBV5-1; TCRdb calls TRBD1, which cannot be checked without DNA. The CDR3 has 15 amino acids. Germline CDR1 is SGHRS and CDR2 is YFSETQ.

The chain couples TRBV20-1 to TRBJ1-1; TCRdb returns TRBD1, unconfirmable since there is no DNA. The CDR3 consists of 14 residues. Germline V lookup: CDR1 DFQATT, CDR2 SNEGSKA (reference sequence). CDR3 sequence: CSPGTTNGNTEAFF.

The rearrangement links TRBV5-6 to TRBJ1-1; the D gene TCRdb calls, TRBD1, cannot be checked with no DNA. The CDR3 sequence is 12 residues long. Germline CDR1 is SGHDT and CDR2 is YYEEEE. The CDR3 sequence: CASSFGAPEAFF. The full variable domain, in which reference TRBV5-6 and TRBJ1-1 provide the parts outside the CDR3, is DAGVTQSPTHLIKTRGQQVTLRCSPKSGHDTVSWYQQALGQGPQFIFQYYEEEERQRGNFPDRFSGHQFPNYSSELNVNALLLGDSALYLCASSFGAPEAFFGQGTRLTVV.

The chain recombines TRBV7-9 with TRBJ1-1; the D call of TRBD1 rests on TCRdb alone, since no DNA is present to check it. The V gene's germline CDR1 is SEHNR and CDR2 FQNEAQ (reference sequence). This CDR3 contains 15 residues. The CDR3 spells CASSLLLLGDTEAFF.

This chain joins TRBV7-9 and TRBJ1-1. The germline V gene has CDR1 SEHNR and CDR2 FQNEAQ (reference sequence). The CDR3 extends over 14 amino acids. CDR3 region: CASSLKRGDTEAFF.

The chain recombines TRBV5-1 with TRBJ1-5. The CDR3 consists of 15 residues. CDR1 is SGHRS and CDR2 is YFSETQ in the germline V gene. The CDR3: CASSRRGGDNQPQHF.

The genes are TRBV11-2 and TRBJ2-5; absent DNA, TCRdb's TRBD1 call cannot be checked. The germline V gene has CDR1 SGHAT and CDR2 FQNNGV. The CDR3 consists of 15 residues. The CDR3 sequence is CASSLERGDGETQYF.

This chain uses TRBV6-2 or TRBV6-3 with TRBJ1-1; TCRdb proposes TRBD1, but this gene call is untestable without DNA. Germline loops: CDR1 MNHEY, CDR2 SVGEGT. CDR3 size: 15 residues. The CDR3: CATFPRQGGTTEAFF.

V gene TRBV2 combines with J gene TRBJ1-6. The CDR3 is made up of 18 amino acids. Germline V CDR1 and CDR2: SNHLY, FYNNEI. Here the CDR3 reads CASSGFGFSRKGISPLHF.

J is TRBJ1-1 and V is TRBV29-1; with no DNA, the TCRdb D assignment of TRBD1 cannot be verified. The CDR3 consists of 14 residues. Looked up from germline, CDR1 is SQVTM and CDR2 is ANQGSEA. This chain's CDR3 is CSVGRQTRGTEAFF.

The chain couples TRBV3-1 to TRBJ1-2. The CDR3 loop spans 17 amino acids. Germline lookup yields CDR1 LGHDT and CDR2 YNNKEL (reference sequence). The chain's CDR3 is CASSQGWEVARARGYTF. Full variable domain (rest looked up from reference TRBV3-1 and TRBJ1-2): DTAVSQTPKYLVTQMGNDKSIKCEQNLGHDTMYWYKQDSKKFLKIMFSYNNKELIINETVPNRFSPKSPDKAHLNLHINSLELGDSAVYFCASSQGWEVARARGYTFGSGTRLTVV.

The chain employs TRBV7-9 and TRBJ1-1; the D call of TRBD1 rests on TCRdb alone, since no DNA is present to check it. CDR1 is SEHNR, CDR2 FQNEAQ, per germline (reference sequence). The CDR3 is 16 amino acids. CDR3 sequence: CASSFSGGGGNTEAFF.